Below are 9 T cell receptor beta chains sequenced from a single sample in a study of T-cell reconstitution after alpha-beta-depleted transplantation in children. Preparing the TCRbeta library involved the use of unique molecular identifiers. TCRdb fed the PCR reads into MiXCR, producing one record per CDR3 protein. The table has around 370,000 distinct CDR3 sequences, roughly 15% seen once. The input for sequencing was PBMCs, mostly from graft donor cells, taken 360 days after TCRalphabeta/CD19-depleted stem cell transplant. These receptors all stem from a male patient between 2 and 10 years old who had a stem cell transplant for acute lymphoblastic leukemia, so the T cells may come from the graft donor.

In this sample, this clonotype turned up a few times. This chain connects TRBV20-1 to TRBJ2-2; D gene uncertain. V lost 3 bases, J lost 5 bases, and 7 bases lay in between. Germline CDR1 reads DFQATT; CDR2 reads SNEGSKA (reference sequence). The CDR3 consists of 12 residues. DNA for the CDR3: TGCAGTGCTAGCTTGAGGACCGGGGAGCTGTTTTTT. Translating gives CSASLRTGELFF.

This clonotype was observed at least ten times. The chain uses TRBV20-1 and TRBJ2-2; D remains unclear. Deletions cut 5 bases from V and 1 base from J, with 14 bases between. The CDR3 runs 15 residues. Per germline, CDR1 DFQATT and CDR2 SNEGSKA (reference sequence). CDR3 in amino acids: CSARNRLLNTGELFF. CDR3 in DNA: TGCAGTGCTCGCAACCGGCTTCTGAACACCGGGGAGCTGTTTTTT.

This clonotype was counted only a few times. V usage is TRBV3-1 and J usage is TRBJ1-5, with no clear D. The V gene's germline CDR1 is LGHDT and CDR2 YNNKEL (reference sequence). CDR3 length: 13 residues. The ends were cut back, 4 bases at V and 5 bases at J, with 9 bases in the middle. The CDR3 region is CASSRMADQPQHF. The CDR3 region has the DNA TGTGCCAGCAGCCGAATGGCAGATCAGCCCCAGCATTTT.

The chain employs TRBV28 and TRBJ2-5; TRBD2 matches 7 bases. Trimming took 5 bases from V and 2 from J; bases not matched to a gene: 5. The CDR3 loop spans 14 amino acids. Per germline, CDR1 MDHEN and CDR2 SYDVKM. DNA for the CDR3: TGTGCCAGCAGTCCAACGGGACTACAAGAGACCCAGTACTTC. Translated, it gives CASSPTGLQETQYF.

This clonotype was found a few times. The chain uses TRBV10-3 and TRBJ2-7; 10 bases are a match to TRBD1. CDR1 ENHRY and CDR2 SYGVKD come from the germline V gene. This CDR3 comprises 13 residues. Germline trimming cut 6 bases from V and 4 bases from J; bases unmatched to any gene: 3. The CDR3 protein is CAISRDRGYEQYF. CDR3 nucleotides: TGTGCCATCAGCCGGGACAGGGGATACGAGCAGTACTTC.

J is TRBJ2-1 and V is TRBV7-2; 8 bases agree with TRBD2. The CDR3 runs 16 residues. Germline loops: CDR1 SGHTA, CDR2 FQGNSA. Germline trimming cut 6 bases from V and 3 bases from J; bases unmatched to any gene: 10. The CDR3 here is CASSRYWTSIYNEQFF. As DNA, the CDR3 is TGTGCCAGCAGTCGTTACTGGACTAGCATCTACAATGAGCAGTTCTTC. Using reference TRBV7-2 and TRBJ2-1 for the parts outside the CDR3, the full variable domain is GAGVSQSPSNKVTEKGKDVELRCDPISGHTALYWYRQSLGQGLEFLIYFQGNSAPDKSGLPSDRFSAERTGGSVSTLTIQRTQQEDSAVYLCASSRYWTSIYNEQFFGPGTRLTVL.

This clonotype was found many times. The CDR3 reads CATASRDYPYEQYF. CDR3 DNA sequence: TGTGCCACCGCCTCCAGGGATTACCCCTACGAGCAGTACTTC. The chain is built from TRBV24-1 and TRBJ2-7; D perhaps matches TRBD1 (5 bases). CDR1 is KGHDR and CDR2 is SFDVKD in the germline V gene. CDR3 length equals 14 residues. V shed 9 bases and J shed 2 bases, with 16 bases lying between them.

J is TRBJ2-5 and V is TRBV10-3, with no clear D. Per the germline V gene, CDR1 is ENHRY and CDR2 is SYGVKD. Trimming stripped 10 bases from V and 3 bases from J, with 18 bases between. The CDR3 spans 14 residues. This CDR3 is CATTKERPEETQYF. The CDR3, as DNA: TGTGCCACAACTAAAGAGCGCCCAGAAGAGACCCAGTACTTC.

The rearrangement links TRBV11-2 to TRBJ2-7; D might be TRBD1 (5 bases). The CDR3 totals 14 residues. With 1 base removed from V and 9 bases from J, the gap between germline ends came to 16 bases. From germline, CDR1 is SGHAT and CDR2 FQNNGV. CDR3 nucleotide sequence: TGTGCCAGCAGCTTAGCTGGGGCCGAAGGGGTGCAGTACTTC. Its protein is CASSLAGAEGVQYF.